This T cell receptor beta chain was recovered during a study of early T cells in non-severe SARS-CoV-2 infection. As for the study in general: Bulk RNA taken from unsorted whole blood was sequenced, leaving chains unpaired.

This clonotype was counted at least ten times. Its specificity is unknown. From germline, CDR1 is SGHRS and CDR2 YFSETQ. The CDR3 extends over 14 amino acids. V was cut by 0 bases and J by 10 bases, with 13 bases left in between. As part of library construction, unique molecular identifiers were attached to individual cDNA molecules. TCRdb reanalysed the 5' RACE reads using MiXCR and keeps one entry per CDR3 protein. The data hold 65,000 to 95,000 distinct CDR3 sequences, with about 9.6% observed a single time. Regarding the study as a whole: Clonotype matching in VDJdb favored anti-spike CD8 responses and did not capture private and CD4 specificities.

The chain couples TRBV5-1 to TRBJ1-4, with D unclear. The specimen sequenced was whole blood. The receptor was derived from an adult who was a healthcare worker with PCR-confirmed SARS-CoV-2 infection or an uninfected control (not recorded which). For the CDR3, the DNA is TGCGCCAGCAGCTTGGTACGAGGTTACCGAAAACTGTTTTTT. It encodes CASSLVRGYRKLFF.